This T cell receptor (beta chain) was sequenced for a study of CD8 T cells in ankylosing spondylitis. This clonotype has only a few counts. Its target is unknown. With molecular barcodes, quantitative 5'-RACE was used to make the TCR beta libraries. TCRdb re-called the 5' RACE reads through MiXCR, storing one row per CDR3 protein. The table includes tens of thousands of distinct CDR3 sequences, more than 8.5% detected once. General study results and limits: Some motif variants had been reported before (in reactive arthritis synovial fluid and blood). Ankylosing spondylitis blood seemed to carry a telltale TCR beta motif made of eight highly homologous variants.

There are 14 residues in the CDR3. V trimming: 3 bases; J trimming: 4 bases; junction bases outside the gene matches: 0. Germline lookup yields CDR1 MNHNS and CDR2 SASEGT. The V call is TRBV6-1, the J call TRBJ2-3; TRBD2 agrees at 11 bases. The specimen was blood, either unsorted or a sorted T cell fraction (not recorded which). This clonotype originated in a male donor with ankylosing spondylitis. The CDR3 nucleotides are TGTGCCAGCAGTGATAGCGGGAGGGCAGATACGCAGTATTTT. Translation: CASSDSGRADTQYF.